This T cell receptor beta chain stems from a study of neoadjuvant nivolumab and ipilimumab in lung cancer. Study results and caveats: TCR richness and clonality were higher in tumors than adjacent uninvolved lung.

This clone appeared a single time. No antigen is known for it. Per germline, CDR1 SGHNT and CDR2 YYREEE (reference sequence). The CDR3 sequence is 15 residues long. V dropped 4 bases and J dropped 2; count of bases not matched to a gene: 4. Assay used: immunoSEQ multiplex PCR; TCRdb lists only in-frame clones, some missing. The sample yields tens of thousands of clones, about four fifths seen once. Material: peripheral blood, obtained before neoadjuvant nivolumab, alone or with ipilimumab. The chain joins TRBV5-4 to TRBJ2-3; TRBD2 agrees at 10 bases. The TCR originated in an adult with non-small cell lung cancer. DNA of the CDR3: TGTGCCAGCAGCATCGGACTAGCGGACACAGATACGCAGTATTTT. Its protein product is CASSIGLADTDTQYF.